This TCR beta chain appears in the sequencing data of a study of cytomegalovirus exposure and HLA in healthy donors. General study results and limits: Confirmation was obtained in vitro that a few CMV-associated chains are specific for CMV antigens.

A remark on this clone: Its antigen is unknown.

Data came from immunoSEQ multiplex PCR; TCRdb stores just in-frame clones and leaves some out. The table has 150,000 or so clones, just over 85% seen once. The V gene's germline CDR1 is SGHDN and CDR2 FVKESK. Trimming shortened V by 4 bases and J by 0 bases, and 10 bases separated the two germline ends. The CDR3 consists of 15 residues. The sample consisted of PBMCs. This sequence joins TRBV14 and TRBJ1-3; TRBD1 might be the D (5 bases). The sequence was collected from a human donor in good health. The CDR3 coding sequence is TGTGCCAGCAGCCGACAGCCGGTCTCTGGAAACACCATATATTTT. Its protein product is CASSRQPVSGNTIYF.